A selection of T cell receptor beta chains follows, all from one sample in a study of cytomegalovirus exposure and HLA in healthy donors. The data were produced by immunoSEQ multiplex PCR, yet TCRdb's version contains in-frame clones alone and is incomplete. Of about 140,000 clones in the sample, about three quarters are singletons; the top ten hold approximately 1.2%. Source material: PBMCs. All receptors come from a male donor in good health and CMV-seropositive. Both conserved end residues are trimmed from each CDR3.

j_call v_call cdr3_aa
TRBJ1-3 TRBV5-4 ASSLDQGSGNTIY
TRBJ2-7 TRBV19 ASSIDRGALVYEQY
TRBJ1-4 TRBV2 ASSYNPGTGRGRTNEKLF
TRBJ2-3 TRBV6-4 ASSETSGRATDTQY
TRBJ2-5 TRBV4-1 ASSYTGPGSETQY
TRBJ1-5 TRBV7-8 ASSYGQIGQPQH
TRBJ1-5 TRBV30 AAGESNQPQH
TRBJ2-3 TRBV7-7 ASSPGTGWSTDTQY
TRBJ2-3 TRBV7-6 ASSLDRDPDTQY
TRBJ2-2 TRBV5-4 ASSLGTGVSGELF
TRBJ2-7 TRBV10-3 AISERSGISYEQY